Ten or more counts support the clone carrying this T cell receptor beta chain. Its antigen remains unidentified. J lost 6 bases, V lost 4 bases, and 13 bases had no gene match. This CDR3 spans 16 amino acids. Looked up from germline, CDR1 is SGDLS and CDR2 is YYNGEE. This specimen belongs to a study of cytomegalovirus exposure and HLA in healthy donors. Researchers ran the PCR with 60 Vbeta and 13 Jbeta primers. TCRdb keeps only in-frame clones here, not all; method: immunoSEQ multiplex PCR. The sample holds some 160,000 clones, roughly 85% seen once. General observations from the study: Roughly uniform depth of sequencing across donors was assumed in presence/absence analyses. Data from an earlier analysis indicated that most TCR beta V segments were productive either about 90% or about 30% of the time. Later analysis demonstrated an association between a missense DCLRE1C variant and TCR beta V- and J-gene trimming.

The sample taken for sequencing was PBMCs. The chain recombines TRBV9 with TRBJ1-3; the match to TRBD1 covers 7 bases. The source is a woman aged 40 to 50 in good health and CMV-seronegative. CDR3 coding DNA: TGTGCCAGCAGCCAAAACAGGGGTGGGATGGAAAACACCATATATTTT. Protein product: CASSQNRGGMENTIYF.